The 15 T cell receptor beta chains presented below share a single source sample, sequenced in a study of blood T cell repertoires in COVID-19. Profiling relied on immunoSEQ multiplex PCR, and the TCRdb table lists in-frame clones only, not all of them. The table lists 25,000 to 30,000 clones, around 92% of them singletons. The sample comprised peripheral blood. Receptors were obtained from a woman in her 70s with COVID-19, enrolled during active disease.

The V call is TRBV2, the J call TRBJ2-3; D may be TRBD2 (6 bases). V lost 4 bases to trimming and J lost 2 bases, with 10 bases between them. The CDR3 runs 14 residues. Germline V CDR1 and CDR2: SNHLY, FYNNEI. The CDR3 protein is CASSGERATDTQYF. The CDR3 DNA is TGTGCCAGCAGTGGGGAGCGGGCCACAGATACGCAGTATTTT.

The rearrangement links TRBV2 to TRBJ2-1; weak D call: TRBD2 (5 bases). Germline values: CDR1 SNHLY, CDR2 FYNNEI. There are 13 residues in the CDR3. The V gene lost 7 bases and the J gene lost 8 bases, with 15 bases spanning the gap. The DNA for the CDR3 is TGTGCCAGCACTATAACTAGTCGCTATGAGCAGTTCTTC. Amino acid sequence: CASTITSRYEQFF.

The V gene is TRBV12-3 or TRBV12-4, the J gene TRBJ1-2; D gene unclear. V was clipped by 4 bases and J by 0 bases, with 6 bases between them. The CDR3 is 13 residues long. The CDR3 region has the DNA TGTGCCAGCAGTTCAGGTTCTAACTATGGCTACACCTTC. Its protein is CASSSGSNYGYTF.

This chain connects TRBV7-2 to TRBJ2-2; tentatively, D is TRBD1 (7 bases). Germline assignment: CDR1 SGHTA and CDR2 FQGNSA. The CDR3 sequence is 17 residues long. V lost 5 bases and J lost 4, with 20 bases in between. This chain's CDR3 is CASSLGAGGRVTGELFF. CDR3 DNA sequence: TGTGCCAGCAGCCTCGGGGCAGGGGGGAGAGTCACCGGGGAGCTGTTTTTT.

The chain links TRBV19 to TRBJ2-1, with 7 bases lining up with TRBD2. CDR3 length: 15 amino acids. CDR1 and CDR2 (germline): LNHDA, SQIVND (reference sequence). V shed 10 bases, J shed 7 bases, and the junction held 16 bases outside the gene matches. This chain's CDR3 is CATTIMGGPRNEQFF. As DNA, the CDR3 is TGTGCCACGACAATCATGGGAGGGCCGCGGAATGAGCAGTTCTTC.

The chain couples TRBV11-2 to TRBJ1-3; TRBD1 matches at 7 bases. The ends lost 5 bases at V and 0 bases at J; junction bases unmatched: 10. CDR3 length: 17 residues. Germline-derived CDR1 and CDR2 are SGHAT and FQNNGV. DNA for the CDR3: TGTGCCAGCAGCGACCTTAGCCGGGACAGCTCTGGAAACACCATATATTTT. This sequence encodes CASSDLSRDSSGNTIYF. The whole variable domain, filled in from reference TRBV11-2 and TRBJ1-3, reads EAGVAQSPRYKIIEKRQSVAFWCNPISGHATLYWYQQILGQGPKLLIQFQNNGVVDDSQLPKDRFSAERLKGVDSTLKIQPAKLEDSAVYLCASSDLSRDSSGNTIYFGEGSWLTVV.

V is TRBV29-1 and J is TRBJ1-1; the match to TRBD1 covers 8 bases. With V trimmed by 7 bases and J by 3 bases, 4 bases remained unmatched. Germline V CDR1 and CDR2: SQVTM, ANQGSEA. The CDR3 covers 12 residues. CDR3 in DNA: TGCAGCGCCGGACAGGGAGACACTGAAGCTTTCTTT. Protein product: CSAGQGDTEAFF. Combining the CDR3 with reference TRBV29-1 and TRBJ1-1 gives the whole variable domain SAVISQKPSRDICQRGTSLTIQCQVDSQVTMMFWYRQQPGQSLTLIATANQGSEATYESGFVIDKFPISRPNLTFSTLTVSNMSPEDSSIYLCSAGQGDTEAFFGQGTRLTVV.

This clone has only a few counts. V usage is TRBV14 and J usage is TRBJ1-2, with 7 bases identical to TRBD1. With V trimmed by 4 bases and J by 4 bases, 3 bases remained unmatched. This CDR3 has 13 amino acids. The V gene's germline CDR1 is SGHDN and CDR2 FVKESK. DNA of the CDR3: TGTGCCAGCAGCCCTTACAGGGGCTATGGCTACACCTTC. Translation gives CASSPYRGYGYTF.

The rearrangement uses TRBV7-9 and TRBJ1-2; the match to TRBD1 covers 9 bases. After removal of 2 bases from V and 1 base from J, the junction contained 5 bases not matched to a gene. The CDR3 covers 16 residues. Per germline, CDR1 SEHNR and CDR2 FQNEAQ (reference sequence). The CDR3 spells CASSLLWDRDNYGYTF. The CDR3 DNA sequence: TGTGCCAGCAGCTTATTGTGGGACAGGGATAACTATGGCTACACCTTC.

This chain connects TRBV5-1 to TRBJ2-1, with 11 bases matching TRBD2. CDR3 size: 16 residues. J lost 6 bases, V lost 6 bases, and 11 bases had no gene match. CDR1 SGHRS and CDR2 YFSETQ come from the germline V gene. CDR3 nucleotide sequence: TGCGCCAGCACCAACCTTCTAGCGGGAGGAGGCAATGAGCAGTTCTTC. Translating it yields CASTNLLAGGGNEQFF.

The rearrangement uses TRBV6-5 and TRBJ1-5, with TRBD1 matching over 9 bases. CDR3 length equals 15 residues. CDR1 is MNHEY and CDR2 is SVGAGI in the germline V gene. Trimming took 4 bases from V and 5 from J; bases not matched to a gene: 6. DNA of the CDR3: TGTGCCAGCAGTTTGGACAGGGGCGCGGATCAGCCCCAGCATTTT. Translating it yields CASSLDRGADQPQHF.

The chain uses TRBV5-1 and TRBJ1-1; 7 bases align to TRBD1. Germline V lookup: CDR1 SGHRS, CDR2 YFSETQ. The CDR3 consists of 15 residues. J was trimmed by 0 bases and V by 4 bases; bases with no gene match: 6. The CDR3 DNA reads TGCGCCAGCAGCCCGACCGGGACAGTGAACACTGAAGCTTTCTTT. Amino acid sequence: CASSPTGTVNTEAFF.

The V and J genes are TRBV7-9 and TRBJ2-7; 8 bases are a match to TRBD2. V shed 5 bases, J shed 5 bases, and the junction held 8 bases outside the gene matches. This CDR3 contains 14 residues. Per the germline V gene, CDR1 is SEHNR and CDR2 is FQNEAQ (reference sequence). CDR3 residues: CASSTRAGVDEQYF. The CDR3, as DNA: TGTGCCAGCAGCACGCGAGCGGGAGTAGACGAGCAGTACTTC.

The CDR3 DNA follows: TGTGCCAGCAGTTTAAGTGGTAGGGGTGAAGAGACCCAGTACTTC. The encoded protein is CASSLSGRGEETQYF. This sequence joins TRBV28 and TRBJ2-5; weak D call: TRBD1 (5 bases). Deletions cut 2 bases from V and 3 bases from J, with 13 bases between. The CDR3 runs to 15 residues. The germline V gene encodes CDR1 MDHEN and CDR2 SYDVKM.

J is TRBJ2-7 and V is TRBV2; D might be TRBD1 (6 bases). The germline V gene has CDR1 SNHLY and CDR2 FYNNEI. The CDR3 covers 12 residues. V was shortened by 6 bases and J by 4 bases, with 10 bases between the two germline ends. The CDR3, as DNA: TGTGCCAGCAGCAATGGACAGTACGAGCAGTACTTC. This gives the protein CASSNGQYEQYF.